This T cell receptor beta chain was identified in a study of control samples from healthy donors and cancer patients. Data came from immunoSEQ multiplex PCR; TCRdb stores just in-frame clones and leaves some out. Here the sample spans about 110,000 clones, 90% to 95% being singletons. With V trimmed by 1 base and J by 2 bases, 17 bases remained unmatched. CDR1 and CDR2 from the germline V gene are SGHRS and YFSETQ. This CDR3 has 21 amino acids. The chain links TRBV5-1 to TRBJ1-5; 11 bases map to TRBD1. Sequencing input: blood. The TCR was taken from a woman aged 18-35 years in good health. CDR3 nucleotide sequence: TGCGCCAGCAGCTTGAGACCTTCCGATCGGACAGGGGGCTTCGGCAATCAGCCCCAGCATTTT. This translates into CASSLRPSDRTGGFGNQPQHF.